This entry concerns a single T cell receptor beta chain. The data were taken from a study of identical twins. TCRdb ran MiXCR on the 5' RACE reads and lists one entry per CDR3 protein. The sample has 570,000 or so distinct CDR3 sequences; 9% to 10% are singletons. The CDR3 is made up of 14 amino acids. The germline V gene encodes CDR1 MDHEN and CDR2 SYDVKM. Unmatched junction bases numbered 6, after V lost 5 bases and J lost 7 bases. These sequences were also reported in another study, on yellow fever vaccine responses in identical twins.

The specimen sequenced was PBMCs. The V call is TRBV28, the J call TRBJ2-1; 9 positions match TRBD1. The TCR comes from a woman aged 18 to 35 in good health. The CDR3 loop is CASSTGTGSNEQFF. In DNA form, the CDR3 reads TGTGCCAGCAGTACCGGGACAGGGAGTAATGAGCAGTTCTTC. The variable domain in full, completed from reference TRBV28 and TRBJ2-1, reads DVKVTQSSRYLVKRTGEKVFLECVQDMDHENMFWYRQDPGLGLRLIYFSYDVKMKEKGDIPEGYSVSREKKERFSLILESASTNQTSMYLCASSTGTGSNEQFFGPGTRLTVL.